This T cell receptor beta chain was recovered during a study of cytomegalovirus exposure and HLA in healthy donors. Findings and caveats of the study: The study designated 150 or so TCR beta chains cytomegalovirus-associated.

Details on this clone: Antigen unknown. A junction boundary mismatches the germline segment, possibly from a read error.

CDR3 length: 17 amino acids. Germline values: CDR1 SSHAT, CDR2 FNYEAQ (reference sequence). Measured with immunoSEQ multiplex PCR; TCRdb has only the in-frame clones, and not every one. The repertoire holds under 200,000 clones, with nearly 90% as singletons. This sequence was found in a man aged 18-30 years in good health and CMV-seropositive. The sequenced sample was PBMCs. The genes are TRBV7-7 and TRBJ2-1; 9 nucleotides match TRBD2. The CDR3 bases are TGTGCTAGCAGCTTAGACGCGGGGGGCAGCGGGAGGAGTGAGCAGTTCTTC. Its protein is CASSLDAGGSGRSEQFF.